This T cell receptor (beta chain) was observed in a study of technical replicates of blood from a few donors. The repertoire was sequenced with immunoSEQ multiplex PCR; TCRdb's copy has only in-frame clones and lacks some. Counted here are tens of thousands of clones, around 92% occurring once; the ten biggest clones make up about 0.36%. V was clipped by 10 bases and J by 5 bases; unmatched bases: 7. Germline loops: CDR1 SGHRS, CDR2 YFSETQ. The CDR3 consists of 14 residues. The clonotype originates from a human donor in good health. The chain employs TRBV5-1 and TRBJ2-3; TRBD2 matches 13 bases. The sample consisted of T cells isolated from PBMCs. The CDR3 spells CACGLAGDLDTQYF. CDR3 in DNA: TGCGCCTGCGGACTAGCGGGAGATCTAGATACGCAGTATTTT.